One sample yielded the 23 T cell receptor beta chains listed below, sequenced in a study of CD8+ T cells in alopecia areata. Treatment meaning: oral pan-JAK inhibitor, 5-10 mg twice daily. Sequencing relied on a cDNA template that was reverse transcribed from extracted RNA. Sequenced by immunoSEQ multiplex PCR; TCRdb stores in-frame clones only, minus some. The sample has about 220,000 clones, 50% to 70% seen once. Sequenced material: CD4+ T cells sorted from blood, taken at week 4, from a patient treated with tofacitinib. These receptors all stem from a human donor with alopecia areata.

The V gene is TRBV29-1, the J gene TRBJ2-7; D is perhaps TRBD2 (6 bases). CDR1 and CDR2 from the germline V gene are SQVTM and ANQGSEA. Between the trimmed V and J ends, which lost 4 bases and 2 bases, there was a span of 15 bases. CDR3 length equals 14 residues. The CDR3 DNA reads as TGCAGCGTTGGGGCCGGGACTGCTGCCTACGAGCAGTACTTC. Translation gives CSVGAGTAAYEQYF.

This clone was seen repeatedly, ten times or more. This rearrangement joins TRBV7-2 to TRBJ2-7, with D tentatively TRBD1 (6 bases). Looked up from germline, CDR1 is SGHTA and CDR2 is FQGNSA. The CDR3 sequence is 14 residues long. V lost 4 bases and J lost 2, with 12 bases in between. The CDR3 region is CASSSPRDTYEQYF. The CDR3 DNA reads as TGTGCCAGCAGCTCACCCCGGGACACCTACGAGCAGTACTTC.

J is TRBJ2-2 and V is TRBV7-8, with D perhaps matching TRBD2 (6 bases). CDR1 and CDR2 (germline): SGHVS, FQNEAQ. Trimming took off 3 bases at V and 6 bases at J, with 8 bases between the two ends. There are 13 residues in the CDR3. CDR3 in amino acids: CASSFREAGELFF. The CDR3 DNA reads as TGTGCCAGCAGCTTCAGGGAGGCCGGGGAGCTGTTTTTT.

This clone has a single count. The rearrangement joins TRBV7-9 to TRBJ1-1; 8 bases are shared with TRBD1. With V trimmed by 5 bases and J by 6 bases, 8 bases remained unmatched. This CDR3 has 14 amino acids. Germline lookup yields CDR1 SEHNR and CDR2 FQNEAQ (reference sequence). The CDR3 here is CASSDDRGDAEAFF. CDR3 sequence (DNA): TGTGCCAGCAGCGACGACAGGGGTGACGCTGAAGCTTTCTTT.

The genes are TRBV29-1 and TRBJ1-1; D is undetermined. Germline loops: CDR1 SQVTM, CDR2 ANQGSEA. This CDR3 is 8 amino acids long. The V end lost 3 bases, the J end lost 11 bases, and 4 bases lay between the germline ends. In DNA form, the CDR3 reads TGCAGCGTTGAGGGGGCTTTCTTT. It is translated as CSVEGAFF.

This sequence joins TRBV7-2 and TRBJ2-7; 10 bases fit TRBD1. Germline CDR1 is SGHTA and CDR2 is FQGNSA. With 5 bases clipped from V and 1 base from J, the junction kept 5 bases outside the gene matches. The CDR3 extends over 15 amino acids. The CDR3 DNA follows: TGTGCCAGCAGCCCTCGGGACAGGGGATCCTACGAGCAGTACTTC. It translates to CASSPRDRGSYEQYF.

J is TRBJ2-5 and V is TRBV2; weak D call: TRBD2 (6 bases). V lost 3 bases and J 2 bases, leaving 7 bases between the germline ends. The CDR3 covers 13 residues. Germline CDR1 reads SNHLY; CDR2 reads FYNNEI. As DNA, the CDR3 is TGTGCCAGCAGTGAGCGGGAACAAGAGACCCAGTACTTC. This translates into CASSEREQETQYF.

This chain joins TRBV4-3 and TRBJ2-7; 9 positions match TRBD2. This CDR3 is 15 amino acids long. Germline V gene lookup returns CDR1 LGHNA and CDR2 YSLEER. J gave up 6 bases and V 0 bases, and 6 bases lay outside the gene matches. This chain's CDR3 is CASSQDWLAGSEQYF. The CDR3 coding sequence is TGCGCCAGCAGCCAAGATTGGCTAGCGGGGAGCGAGCAGTACTTC.

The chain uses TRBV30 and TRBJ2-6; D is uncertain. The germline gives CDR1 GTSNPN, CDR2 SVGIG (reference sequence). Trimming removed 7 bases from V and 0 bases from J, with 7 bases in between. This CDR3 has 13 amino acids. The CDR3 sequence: CASTDSGANVLTF. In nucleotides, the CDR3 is TGTGCCTCGACGGACTCTGGGGCCAACGTCCTGACTTTC.

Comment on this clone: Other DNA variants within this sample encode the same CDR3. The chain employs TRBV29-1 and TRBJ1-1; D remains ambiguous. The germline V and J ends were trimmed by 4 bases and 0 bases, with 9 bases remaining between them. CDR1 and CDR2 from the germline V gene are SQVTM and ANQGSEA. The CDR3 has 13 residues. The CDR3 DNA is TGCAGCGTTGTTCGACCGATGAACACTGAAGCTTTCTTT. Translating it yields CSVVRPMNTEAFF.

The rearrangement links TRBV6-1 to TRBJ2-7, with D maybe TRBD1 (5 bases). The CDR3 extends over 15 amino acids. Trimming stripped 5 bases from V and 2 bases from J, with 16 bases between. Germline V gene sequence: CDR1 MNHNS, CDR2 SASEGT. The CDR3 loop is CASSPPRAHAYEQYF. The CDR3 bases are TGTGCCAGCAGTCCCCCCAGGGCTCATGCCTACGAGCAGTACTTC.

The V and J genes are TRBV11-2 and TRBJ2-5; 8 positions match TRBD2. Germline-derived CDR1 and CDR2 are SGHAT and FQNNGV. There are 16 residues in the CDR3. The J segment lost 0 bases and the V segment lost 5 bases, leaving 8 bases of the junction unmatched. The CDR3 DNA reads TGTGCCAGCAGCCTCAGCGGGGGATTATACCAAGAGACCCAGTACTTC. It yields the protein CASSLSGGLYQETQYF.

The CDR3 loop is CASSPRLAGGSYEQYF. CDR3 sequence (DNA): TGCGCCAGCAGCCCTAGACTAGCGGGGGGTTCCTACGAGCAGTACTTC. V gene TRBV4-1 combines with J gene TRBJ2-7; the match to TRBD2 covers 13 bases. Germline loops: CDR1 MGHRA, CDR2 YSYEKL. With 4 bases clipped from V and 1 base from J, the junction kept 4 bases outside the gene matches. This CDR3 has 16 residues.

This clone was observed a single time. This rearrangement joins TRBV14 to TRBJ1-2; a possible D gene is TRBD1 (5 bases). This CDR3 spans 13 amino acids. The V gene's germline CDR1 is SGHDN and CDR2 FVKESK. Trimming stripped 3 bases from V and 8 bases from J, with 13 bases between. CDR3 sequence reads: CASSHTGLSGYTF. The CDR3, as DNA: TGTGCCAGCAGCCATACAGGACTATCAGGCTACACCTTC. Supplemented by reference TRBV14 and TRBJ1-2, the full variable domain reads EAGVTQFPSHSVIEKGQTVTLRCDPISGHDNLYWYRRVMGKEIKFLLHFVKESKQDESGMPNNRFLAERTGGTYSTLKVQPAELEDSGVYFCASSHTGLSGYTFGSGTRLTVV.

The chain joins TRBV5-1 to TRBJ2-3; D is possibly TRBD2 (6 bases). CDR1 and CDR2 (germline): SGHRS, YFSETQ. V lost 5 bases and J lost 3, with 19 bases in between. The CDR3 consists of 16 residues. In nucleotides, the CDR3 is TGCGCCAGCAGGTCGGGGCTAGCGCGGATGACAGATACGCAGTATTTT. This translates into CASRSGLARMTDTQYF.

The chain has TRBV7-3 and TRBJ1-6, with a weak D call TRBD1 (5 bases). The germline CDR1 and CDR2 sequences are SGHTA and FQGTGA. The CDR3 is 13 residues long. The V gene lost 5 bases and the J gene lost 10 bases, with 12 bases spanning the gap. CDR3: CASSTDINSPLHF. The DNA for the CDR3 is TGTGCCAGCAGCACGGACATTAACTCACCCCTCCACTTT. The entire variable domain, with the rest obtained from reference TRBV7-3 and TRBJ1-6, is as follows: GAGVSQTPSNKVTEKGKYVELRCDPISGHTALYWYRQSLGQGPEFLIYFQGTGAADDSGLPNDRFFAVRPEGSVSTLKIQRTERGDSAVYLCASSTDINSPLHFGNGTRLTVT.

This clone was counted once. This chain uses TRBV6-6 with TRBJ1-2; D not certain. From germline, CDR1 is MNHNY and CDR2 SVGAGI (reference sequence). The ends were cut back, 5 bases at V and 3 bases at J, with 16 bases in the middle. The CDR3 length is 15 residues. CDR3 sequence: CASSGQRSADYGYTF. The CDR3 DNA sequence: TGTGCCAGCAGTGGCCAAAGGAGTGCCGACTATGGCTACACCTTC.

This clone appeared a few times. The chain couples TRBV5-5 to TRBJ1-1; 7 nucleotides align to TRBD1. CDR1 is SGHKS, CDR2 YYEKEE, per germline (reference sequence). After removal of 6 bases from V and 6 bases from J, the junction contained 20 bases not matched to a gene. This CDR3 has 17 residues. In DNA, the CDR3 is TGTGCCAGCAAACCAGAGACAGGGCGAGGGATATACGCTGAAGCTTTCTTT. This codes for CASKPETGRGIYAEAFF.

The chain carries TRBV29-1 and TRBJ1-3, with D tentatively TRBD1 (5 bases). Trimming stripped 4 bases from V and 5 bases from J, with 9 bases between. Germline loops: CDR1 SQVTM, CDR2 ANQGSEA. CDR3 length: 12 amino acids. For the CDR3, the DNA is TGCAGCGTTGGAACGGACAGAAACACCATATATTTT. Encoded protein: CSVGTDRNTIYF.

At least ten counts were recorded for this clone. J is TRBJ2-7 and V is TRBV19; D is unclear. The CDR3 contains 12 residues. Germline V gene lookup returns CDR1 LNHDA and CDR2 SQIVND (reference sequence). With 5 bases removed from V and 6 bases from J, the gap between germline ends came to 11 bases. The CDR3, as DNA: TGTGCCAGTAGTCCGCCGTATAGCGAGCAGTACTTC. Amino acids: CASSPPYSEQYF.

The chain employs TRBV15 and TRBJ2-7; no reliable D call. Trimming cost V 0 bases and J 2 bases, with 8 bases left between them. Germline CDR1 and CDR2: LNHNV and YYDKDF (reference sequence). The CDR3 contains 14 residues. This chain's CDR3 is CATSRDQVTYEQYF. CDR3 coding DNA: TGTGCCACCAGCAGAGATCAGGTTACCTACGAGCAGTACTTC.

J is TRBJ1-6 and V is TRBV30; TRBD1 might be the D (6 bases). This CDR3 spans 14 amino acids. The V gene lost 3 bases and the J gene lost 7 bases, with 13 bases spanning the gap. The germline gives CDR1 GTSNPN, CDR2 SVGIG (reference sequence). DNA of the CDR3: TGTGCCTGGAGCGGGACACCCGCCAATTCACCCCTCCACTTT. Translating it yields CAWSGTPANSPLHF. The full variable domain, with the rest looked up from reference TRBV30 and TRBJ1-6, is SQTIHQWPATLVQPVGSPLSLECTVEGTSNPNLYWYRQAAGRGLQLLFYSVGIGQISSEVPQNLSASRPQDRQFILSSKKLLLSDSGFYLCAWSGTPANSPLHFGNGTRLTVT.

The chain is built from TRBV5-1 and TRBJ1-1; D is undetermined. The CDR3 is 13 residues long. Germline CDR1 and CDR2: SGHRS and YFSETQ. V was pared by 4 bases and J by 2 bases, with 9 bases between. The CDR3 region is CASSTQRNTEAFF. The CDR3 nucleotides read TGCGCCAGCAGCACTCAGAGAAACACTGAAGCTTTCTTT.